A single sample gave rise to the 4 T cell receptor beta chains below, sequenced in a study of blood T cell repertoires in COVID-19. Clones were sequenced by immunoSEQ multiplex PCR, and TCRdb holds only the in-frame ones, with some missing. The table records 430,000 or so clones, about 90% of them present only once. The sequencing input was peripheral blood. The receptors derive from a man aged 18 to 29 with COVID-19, enrolled during active disease.

DNA for the CDR3: TGTGCCAGCAGCTTAGTCCCGGGCTCCTACAATGAGCAGTTCTTC. Translating it yields CASSLVPGSYNEQFF. This chain links TRBV11-2 with TRBJ2-1; D is undetermined. This CDR3 region has 15 residues. Deletions cut 1 base from V and 0 bases from J, with 7 bases between. Germline CDR1 SGHAT, CDR2 FQNNGV.

The J gene is TRBJ2-5, the V gene TRBV11-3; perhaps TRBD1 as D (6 bases). This CDR3 spans 13 amino acids. Germline V gene sequence: CDR1 SGHNT, CDR2 YENEEA. The V end was cut by 5 bases, the J end by 5 bases, with 12 bases between. The CDR3 protein is CASSVQGGETQYF. CDR3 DNA: TGTGCCAGCAGCGTACAGGGTGGGGAGACCCAGTACTTC.

This chain uses TRBV2 with TRBJ2-5; 7 nucleotides line up with TRBD2. The CDR3 is made up of 16 amino acids. Per the germline V gene, CDR1 is SNHLY and CDR2 is FYNNEI. V shed 6 bases and J 1 base; nucleotides not matched to a gene: 11. This CDR3 reads CASSHRGRESQETQYF. In DNA, the CDR3 is TGTGCCAGCAGCCACCGGGGGAGGGAGAGCCAAGAGACCCAGTACTTC.

A single count supports this clone. The rearrangement joins TRBV6-5 to TRBJ2-3; 7 positions match TRBD1. Germline V gene data show CDR1 as MNHEY and CDR2 as SVGAGI. This CDR3 is built from 14 residues. The J segment lost 6 bases and the V segment lost 6 bases, leaving 9 bases of the junction unmatched. The CDR3 region is CASRLRQGADTQYF. The CDR3 DNA reads TGTGCCAGCAGACTAAGACAGGGCGCCGATACGCAGTATTTT.